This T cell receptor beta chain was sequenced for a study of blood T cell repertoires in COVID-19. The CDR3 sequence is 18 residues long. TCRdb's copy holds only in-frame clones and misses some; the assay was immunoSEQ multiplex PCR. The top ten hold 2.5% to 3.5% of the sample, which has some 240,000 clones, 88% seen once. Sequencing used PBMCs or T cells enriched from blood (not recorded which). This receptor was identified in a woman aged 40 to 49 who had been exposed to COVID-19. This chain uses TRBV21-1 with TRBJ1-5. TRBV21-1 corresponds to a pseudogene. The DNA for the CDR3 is TGTGCCAGCAGTCTTTACTTATCCCGACCGGGGGGCAATCAGCCCCAGCATTTT. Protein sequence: CASSLYLSRPGGNQPQHF.